This entry concerns a single T cell receptor beta chain. The antigen is undetermined. Extremely preterm deliveries at about 22-27 weeks of gestation provided the preterm samples. Sorting kept Annexin V-negative CD3+CD8+CD45RA+CCR7+ naive T cells. This entry belongs to a study of naive CD8 T cells in extremely preterm neonates. Study results and caveats: Compared with all age groups, preterm neonates showed less repertoire richness. Compared with older groups, preterm CDR3s were shorter, with fewer N additions and less trimming.

Data came from immunoSEQ multiplex PCR; TCRdb stores just in-frame clones and leaves some out. The sample includes about 23,000 clones, about nine tenths of them seen just once. Germline trimming cut 4 bases from V and 4 bases from J; bases unmatched to any gene: 3. This CDR3 contains 14 residues. Germline CDR1 and CDR2: LNHDA and SQIVND (reference sequence). The clonotype originates from a boy who was born preterm. Sequences were obtained from naive CD8+ T cells from cord blood. The chain uses TRBV19 and TRBJ2-7; TRBD1 agrees at 11 bases. The CDR3 sequence is CASSTGQGVYEQYF. Written as DNA, the CDR3 is TGTGCCAGTAGTACGGGACAGGGGGTTTACGAGCAGTACTTC.